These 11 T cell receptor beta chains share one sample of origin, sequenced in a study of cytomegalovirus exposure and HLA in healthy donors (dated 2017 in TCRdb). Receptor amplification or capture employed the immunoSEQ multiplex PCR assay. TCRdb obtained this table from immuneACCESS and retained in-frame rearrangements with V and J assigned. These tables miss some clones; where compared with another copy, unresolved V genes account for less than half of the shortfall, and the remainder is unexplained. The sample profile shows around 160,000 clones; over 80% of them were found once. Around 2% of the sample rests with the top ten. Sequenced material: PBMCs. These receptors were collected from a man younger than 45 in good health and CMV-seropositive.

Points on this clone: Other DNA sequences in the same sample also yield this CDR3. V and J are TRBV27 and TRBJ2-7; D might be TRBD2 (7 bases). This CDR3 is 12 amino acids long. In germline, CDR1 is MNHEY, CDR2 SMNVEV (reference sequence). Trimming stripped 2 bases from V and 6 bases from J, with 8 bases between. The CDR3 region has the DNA TGTGCCAGCAGTTTAAGGGGGGGCGAGCAGTACTTC. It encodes CASSLRGGEQYF.

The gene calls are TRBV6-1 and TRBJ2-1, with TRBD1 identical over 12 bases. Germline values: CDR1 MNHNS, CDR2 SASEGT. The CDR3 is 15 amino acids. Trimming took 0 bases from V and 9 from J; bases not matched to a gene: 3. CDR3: CASSEAGTGGGEQFF. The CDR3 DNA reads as TGTGCCAGCAGTGAAGCCGGGACAGGGGGCGGTGAGCAGTTCTTC.

The CDR3 sequence: CASSFRDRDYEQYF. For the CDR3, the DNA is TGTGCCAGCAGCTTCCGGGACAGGGACTACGAGCAGTACTTC. The rearrangement joins TRBV7-8 to TRBJ2-7, with 9 positions matching TRBD1. CDR1 and CDR2 from the germline V gene are SGHVS and FQNEAQ. This CDR3 spans 14 amino acids. Trimming removed 3 bases from V and 3 bases from J; junction bases left unmatched: 3.

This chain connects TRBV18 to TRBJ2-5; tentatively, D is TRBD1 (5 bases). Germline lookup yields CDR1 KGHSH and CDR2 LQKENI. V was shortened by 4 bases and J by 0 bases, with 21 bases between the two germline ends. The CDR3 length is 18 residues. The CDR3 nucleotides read TGTGCCAGCTCACTCATAAGGACGGACACTACGTACCAAGAGACCCAGTACTTC. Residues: CASSLIRTDTTYQETQYF.

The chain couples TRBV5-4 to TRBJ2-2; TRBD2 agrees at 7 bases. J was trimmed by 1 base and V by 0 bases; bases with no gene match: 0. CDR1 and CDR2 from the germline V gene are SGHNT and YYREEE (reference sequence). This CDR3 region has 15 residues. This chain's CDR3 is CASSLAGGNTGELFF. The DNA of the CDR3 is TGTGCCAGCAGCTTGGCGGGGGGGAACACCGGGGAGCTGTTTTTT. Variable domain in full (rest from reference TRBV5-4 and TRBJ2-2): ETGVTQSPTHLIKTRGQQVTLRCSSQSGHNTVSWYQQALGQGPQFIFQYYREEENGRGNFPPRFSGLQFPNYSSELNVNALELDDSALYLCASSLAGGNTGELFFGEGSRLTVL.

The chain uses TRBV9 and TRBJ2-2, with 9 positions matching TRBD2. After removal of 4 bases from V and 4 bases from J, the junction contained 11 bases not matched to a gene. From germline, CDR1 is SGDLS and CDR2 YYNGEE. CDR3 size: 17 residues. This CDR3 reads CASSPSVSSGGTGELFF. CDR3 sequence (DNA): TGTGCCAGCAGCCCCTCGGTGAGTAGCGGGGGCACCGGGGAGCTGTTTTTT.

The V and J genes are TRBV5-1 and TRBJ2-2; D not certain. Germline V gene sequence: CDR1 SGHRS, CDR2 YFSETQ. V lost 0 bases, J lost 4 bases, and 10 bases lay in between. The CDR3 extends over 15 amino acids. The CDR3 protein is CASSLGPFGTGELFF. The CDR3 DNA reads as TGCGCCAGCAGCTTGGGTCCTTTCGGCACCGGGGAGCTGTTTTTT. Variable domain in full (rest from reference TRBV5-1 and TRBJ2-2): KAGVTQTPRYLIKTRGQQVTLSCSPISGHRSVSWYQQTPGQGLQFLFEYFSETQRNKGNFPGRFSGRQFSNSRSEMNVSTLELGDSALYLCASSLGPFGTGELFFGEGSRLTVL.

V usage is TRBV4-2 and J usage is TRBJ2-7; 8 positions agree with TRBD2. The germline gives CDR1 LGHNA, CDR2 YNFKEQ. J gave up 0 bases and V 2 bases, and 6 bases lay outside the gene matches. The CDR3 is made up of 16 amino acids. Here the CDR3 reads CASSQLSGGNSYEQYF. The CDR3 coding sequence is TGTGCCAGCAGCCAACTGAGCGGGGGCAACTCCTACGAGCAGTACTTC.

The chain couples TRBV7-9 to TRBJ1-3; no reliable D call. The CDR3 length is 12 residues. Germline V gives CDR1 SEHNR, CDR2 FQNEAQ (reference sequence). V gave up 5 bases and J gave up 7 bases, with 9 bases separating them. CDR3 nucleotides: TGTGCCAGCAGCCCGGGCGGGAACACCATATATTTT. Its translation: CASSPGGNTIYF.

The CDR3 spells CASTQTGTGIYGYTF. The CDR3 region has the DNA TGTGCCAGCACCCAAACCGGGACAGGGATCTATGGCTACACCTTC. This sequence joins TRBV9 and TRBJ1-2; TRBD1 matches 9 bases. The CDR3 is made up of 15 amino acids. V lost 6 bases, J lost 4 bases, and 10 bases stayed unmatched. Germline-derived CDR1 and CDR2 are SGDLS and YYNGEE.

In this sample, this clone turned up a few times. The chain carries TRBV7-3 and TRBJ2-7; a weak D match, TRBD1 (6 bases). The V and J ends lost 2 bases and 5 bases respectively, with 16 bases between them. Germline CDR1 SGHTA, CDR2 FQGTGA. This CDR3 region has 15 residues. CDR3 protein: CASSLGRGSPDEQYF. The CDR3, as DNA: TGTGCCAGCAGCTTAGGCAGGGGAAGTCCGGACGAGCAGTACTTC. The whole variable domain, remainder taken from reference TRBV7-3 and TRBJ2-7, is GAGVSQTPSNKVTEKGKYVELRCDPISGHTALYWYRQSLGQGPEFLIYFQGTGAADDSGLPNDRFFAVRPEGSVSTLKIQRTERGDSAVYLCASSLGRGSPDEQYFGPGTRLTVT.